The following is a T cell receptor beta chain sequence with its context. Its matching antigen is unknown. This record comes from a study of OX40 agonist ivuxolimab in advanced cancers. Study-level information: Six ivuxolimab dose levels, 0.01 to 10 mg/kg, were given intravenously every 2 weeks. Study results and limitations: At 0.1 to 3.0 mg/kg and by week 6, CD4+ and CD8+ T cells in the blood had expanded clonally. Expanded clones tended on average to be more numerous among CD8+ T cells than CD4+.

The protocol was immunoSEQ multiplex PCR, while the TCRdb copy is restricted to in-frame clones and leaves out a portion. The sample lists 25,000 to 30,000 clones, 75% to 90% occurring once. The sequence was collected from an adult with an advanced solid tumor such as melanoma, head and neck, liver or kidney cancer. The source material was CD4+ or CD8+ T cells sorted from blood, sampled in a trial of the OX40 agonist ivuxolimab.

CDR3: CSAREWSPLHF. The CDR3 DNA is TGCAGTGCTAGAGAGTGGTCACCCCTCCACTTT. The chain combines TRBV20-1 with TRBJ1-6; D call uncertain. The CDR3 extends over 11 amino acids. Germline loops: CDR1 DFQATT, CDR2 SNEGSKA (reference sequence). Trimming took off 0 bases at V and 10 bases at J, with 4 bases between the two ends.